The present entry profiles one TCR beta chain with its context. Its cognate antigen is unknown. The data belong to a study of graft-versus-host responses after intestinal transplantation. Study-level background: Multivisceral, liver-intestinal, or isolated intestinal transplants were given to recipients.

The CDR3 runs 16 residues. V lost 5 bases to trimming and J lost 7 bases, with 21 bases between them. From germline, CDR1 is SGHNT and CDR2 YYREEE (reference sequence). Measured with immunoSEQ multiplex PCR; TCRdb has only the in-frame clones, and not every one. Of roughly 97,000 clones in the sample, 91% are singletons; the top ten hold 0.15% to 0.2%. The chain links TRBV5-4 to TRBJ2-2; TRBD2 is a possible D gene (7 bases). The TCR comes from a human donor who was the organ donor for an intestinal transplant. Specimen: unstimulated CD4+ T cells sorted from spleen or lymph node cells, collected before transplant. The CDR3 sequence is CASRVGGGRTLGELFF. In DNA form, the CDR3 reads TGTGCCAGCAGAGTAGGGGGGGGGCGTACACTCGGGGAGCTGTTTTTT.